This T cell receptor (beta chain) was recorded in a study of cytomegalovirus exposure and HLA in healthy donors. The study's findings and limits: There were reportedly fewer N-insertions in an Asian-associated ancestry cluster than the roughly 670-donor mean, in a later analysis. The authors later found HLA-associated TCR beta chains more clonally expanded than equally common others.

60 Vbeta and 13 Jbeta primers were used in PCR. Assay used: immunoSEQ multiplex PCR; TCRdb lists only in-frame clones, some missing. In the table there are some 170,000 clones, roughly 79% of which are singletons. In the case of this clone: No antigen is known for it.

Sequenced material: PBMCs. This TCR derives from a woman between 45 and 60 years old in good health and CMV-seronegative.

The CDR3, as DNA: TGTGCCAGCCGGAGCACCTCTGCTGGGGCCAACGTCCTGACTTTC. This encodes CASRSTSAGANVLTF. The chain uses TRBV6-1 and TRBJ2-6, with D hard to call. The CDR3 totals 15 residues. The V end lost 8 bases, the J end lost 2 bases, and 13 bases lay between the germline ends. Germline CDR1 and CDR2: MNHNS and SASEGT.